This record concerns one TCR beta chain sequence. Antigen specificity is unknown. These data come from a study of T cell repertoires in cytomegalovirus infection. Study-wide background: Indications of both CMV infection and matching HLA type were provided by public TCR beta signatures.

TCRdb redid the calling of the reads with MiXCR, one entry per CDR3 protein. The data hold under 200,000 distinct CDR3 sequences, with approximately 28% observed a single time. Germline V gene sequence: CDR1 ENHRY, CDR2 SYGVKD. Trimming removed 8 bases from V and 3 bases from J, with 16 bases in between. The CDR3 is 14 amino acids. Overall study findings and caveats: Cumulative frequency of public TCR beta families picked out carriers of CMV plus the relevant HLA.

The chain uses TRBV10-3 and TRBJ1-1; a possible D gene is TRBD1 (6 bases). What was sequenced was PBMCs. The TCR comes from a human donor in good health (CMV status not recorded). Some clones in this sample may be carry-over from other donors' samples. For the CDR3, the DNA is TGTGCCATCGGGGGCGTGGGAAGGGACACTGAAGCTTTCTTT. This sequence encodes CAIGGVGRDTEAFF.